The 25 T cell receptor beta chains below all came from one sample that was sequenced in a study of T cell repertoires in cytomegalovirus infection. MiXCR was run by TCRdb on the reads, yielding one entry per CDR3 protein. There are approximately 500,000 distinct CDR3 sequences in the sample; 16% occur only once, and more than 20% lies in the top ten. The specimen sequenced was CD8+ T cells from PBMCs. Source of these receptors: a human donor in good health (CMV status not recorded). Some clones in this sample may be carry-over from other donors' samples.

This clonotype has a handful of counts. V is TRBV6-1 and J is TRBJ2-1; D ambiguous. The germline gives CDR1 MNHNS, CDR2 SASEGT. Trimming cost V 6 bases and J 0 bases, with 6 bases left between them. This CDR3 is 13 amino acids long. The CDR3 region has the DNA TGTGCCAGCAGAAAGCTCTCCTACAATGAGCAGTTCTTC. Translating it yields CASRKLSYNEQFF.

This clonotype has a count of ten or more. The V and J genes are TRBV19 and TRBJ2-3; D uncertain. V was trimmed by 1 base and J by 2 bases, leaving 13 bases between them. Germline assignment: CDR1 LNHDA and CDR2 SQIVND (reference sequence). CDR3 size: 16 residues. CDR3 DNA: TGTGCCAGTAGTATAGGCGTGGAGACGACCACAGATACGCAGTATTTT. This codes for CASSIGVETTTDTQYF. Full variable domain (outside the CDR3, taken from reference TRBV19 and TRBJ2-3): DGGITQSPKYLFRKEGQNVTLSCEQNLNHDAMYWYRQDPGQGLRLIYYSQIVNDFQKGDIAEGYSVSREKKESFPLTVTSAQKNPTAFYLCASSIGVETTTDTQYFGPGTRLTVL.

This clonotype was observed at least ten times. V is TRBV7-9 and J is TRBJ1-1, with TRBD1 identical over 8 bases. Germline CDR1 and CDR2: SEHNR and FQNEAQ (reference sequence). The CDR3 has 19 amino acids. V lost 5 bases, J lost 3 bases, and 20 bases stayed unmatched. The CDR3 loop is CASSPGKGRGRGMDTEAFF. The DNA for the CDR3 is TGTGCCAGCAGCCCGGGGAAGGGCAGGGGGCGGGGGATGGACACTGAAGCTTTCTTT.

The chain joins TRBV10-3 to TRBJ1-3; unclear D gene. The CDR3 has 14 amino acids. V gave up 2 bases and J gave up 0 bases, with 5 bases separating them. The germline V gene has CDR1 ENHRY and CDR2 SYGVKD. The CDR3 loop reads CAISEGISGNTIYF. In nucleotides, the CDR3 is TGTGCCATCAGTGAGGGGATCTCTGGAAACACCATATATTTT.

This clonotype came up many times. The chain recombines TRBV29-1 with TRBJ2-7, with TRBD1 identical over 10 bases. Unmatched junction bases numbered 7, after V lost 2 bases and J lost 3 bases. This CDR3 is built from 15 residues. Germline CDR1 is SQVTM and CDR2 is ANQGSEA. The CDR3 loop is CSVEIGDRGVYEQYF. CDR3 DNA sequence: TGCAGCGTTGAAATAGGGGACAGGGGAGTCTACGAGCAGTACTTC.

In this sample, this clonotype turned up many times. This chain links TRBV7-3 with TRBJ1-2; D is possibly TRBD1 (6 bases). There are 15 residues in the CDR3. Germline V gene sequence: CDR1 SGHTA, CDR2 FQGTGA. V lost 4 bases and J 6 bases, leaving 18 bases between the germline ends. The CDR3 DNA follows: TGTGCCAGCAGCTCCTCTGCAGCGACAGGCAATGGCTACACCTTC. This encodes CASSSSAATGNGYTF.

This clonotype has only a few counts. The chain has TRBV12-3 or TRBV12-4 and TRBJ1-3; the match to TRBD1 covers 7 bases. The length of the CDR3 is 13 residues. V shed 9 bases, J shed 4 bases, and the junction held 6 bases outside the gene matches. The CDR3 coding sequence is TGTGCCAGGAAGACAGGGCAAGGAAACACCATATATTTT. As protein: CARKTGQGNTIYF.

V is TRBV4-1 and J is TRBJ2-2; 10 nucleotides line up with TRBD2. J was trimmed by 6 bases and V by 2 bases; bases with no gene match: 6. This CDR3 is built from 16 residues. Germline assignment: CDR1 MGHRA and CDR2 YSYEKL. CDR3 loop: CASSQFSGGGPGELFF. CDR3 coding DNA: TGCGCCAGCAGCCAATTCAGCGGGGGGGGACCCGGGGAGCTGTTTTTT.

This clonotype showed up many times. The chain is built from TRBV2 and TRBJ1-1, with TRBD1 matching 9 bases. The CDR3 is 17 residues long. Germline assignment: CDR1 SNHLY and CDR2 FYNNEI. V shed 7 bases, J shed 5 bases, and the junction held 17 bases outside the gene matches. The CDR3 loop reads CASTSSRGHRGRTEAFF. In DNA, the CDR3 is TGTGCCAGCACCTCATCGAGGGGACACAGGGGGCGGACTGAAGCTTTCTTT.

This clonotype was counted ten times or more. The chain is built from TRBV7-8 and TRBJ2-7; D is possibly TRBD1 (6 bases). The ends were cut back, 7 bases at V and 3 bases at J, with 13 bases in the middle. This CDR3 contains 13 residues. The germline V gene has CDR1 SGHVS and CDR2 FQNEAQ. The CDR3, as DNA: TGTGCCAGCACTTCGCGGACAGACTACGAGCAGTACTTC. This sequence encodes CASTSRTDYEQYF.

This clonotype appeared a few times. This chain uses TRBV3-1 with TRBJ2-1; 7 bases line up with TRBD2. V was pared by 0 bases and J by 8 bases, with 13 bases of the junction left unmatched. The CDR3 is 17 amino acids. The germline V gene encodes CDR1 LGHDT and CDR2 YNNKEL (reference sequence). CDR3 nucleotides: TGTGCCAGCAGCCAAGATCCGCGCGGCGGGAGTGGATATGAGCAGTTCTTC. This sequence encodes CASSQDPRGGSGYEQFF.

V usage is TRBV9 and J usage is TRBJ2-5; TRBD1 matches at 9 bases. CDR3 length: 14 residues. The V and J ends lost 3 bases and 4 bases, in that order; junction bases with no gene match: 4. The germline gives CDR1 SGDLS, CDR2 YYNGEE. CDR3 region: CASSADRGGETQYF. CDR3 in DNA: TGTGCCAGCAGCGCGGACAGGGGTGGAGAGACCCAGTACTTC.

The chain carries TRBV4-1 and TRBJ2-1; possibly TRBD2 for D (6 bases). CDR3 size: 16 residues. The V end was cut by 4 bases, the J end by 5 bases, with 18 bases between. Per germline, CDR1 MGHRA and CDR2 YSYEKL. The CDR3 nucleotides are TGCGCCAGCAGCCGTCTCGAGCGGGTCCAGAACAATGAGCAGTTCTTC. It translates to CASSRLERVQNNEQFF.

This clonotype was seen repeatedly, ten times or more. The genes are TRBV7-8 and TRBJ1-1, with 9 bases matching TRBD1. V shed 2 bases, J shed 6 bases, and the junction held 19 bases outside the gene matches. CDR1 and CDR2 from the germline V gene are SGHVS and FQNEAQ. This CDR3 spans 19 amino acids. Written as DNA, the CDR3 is TGTGCCAGCAGCTTATATCCCAAAAGTTGGGGACAGGGAGGATCTGAAGCTTTCTTT. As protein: CASSLYPKSWGQGGSEAFF.

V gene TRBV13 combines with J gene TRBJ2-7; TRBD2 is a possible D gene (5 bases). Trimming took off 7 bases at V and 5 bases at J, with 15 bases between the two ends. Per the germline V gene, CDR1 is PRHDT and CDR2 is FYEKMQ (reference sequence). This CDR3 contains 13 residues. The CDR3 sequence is CASIRGRANEQYF. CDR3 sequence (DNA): TGTGCCAGCATCCGAGGGCGGGCTAACGAGCAGTACTTC.

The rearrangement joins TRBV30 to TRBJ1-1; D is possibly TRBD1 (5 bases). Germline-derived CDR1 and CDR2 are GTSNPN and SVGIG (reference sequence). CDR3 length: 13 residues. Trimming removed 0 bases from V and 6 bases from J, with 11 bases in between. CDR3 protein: CAWSVLGVAEAFF. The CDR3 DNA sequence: TGTGCCTGGAGTGTACTAGGGGTGGCTGAAGCTTTCTTT. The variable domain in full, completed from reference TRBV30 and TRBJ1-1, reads SQTIHQWPATLVQPVGSPLSLECTVEGTSNPNLYWYRQAAGRGLQLLFYSVGIGQISSEVPQNLSASRPQDRQFILSSKKLLLSDSGFYLCAWSVLGVAEAFFGQGTRLTVV.

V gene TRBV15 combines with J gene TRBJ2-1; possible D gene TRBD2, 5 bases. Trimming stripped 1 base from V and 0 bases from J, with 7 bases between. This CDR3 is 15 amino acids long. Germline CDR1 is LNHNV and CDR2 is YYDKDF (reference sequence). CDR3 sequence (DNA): TGTGCCACCAGCAGAGGTGGGAGCTCCTACAATGAGCAGTTCTTC. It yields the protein CATSRGGSSYNEQFF.

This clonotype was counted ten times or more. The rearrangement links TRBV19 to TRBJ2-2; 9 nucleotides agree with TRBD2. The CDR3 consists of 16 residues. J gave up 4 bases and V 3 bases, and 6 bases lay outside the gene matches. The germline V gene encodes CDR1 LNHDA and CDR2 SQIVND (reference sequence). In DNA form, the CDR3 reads TGTGCCAGTAGTATTATAGCGGGAGATCCCACCGGGGAGCTGTTTTTT. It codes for CASSIIAGDPTGELFF.

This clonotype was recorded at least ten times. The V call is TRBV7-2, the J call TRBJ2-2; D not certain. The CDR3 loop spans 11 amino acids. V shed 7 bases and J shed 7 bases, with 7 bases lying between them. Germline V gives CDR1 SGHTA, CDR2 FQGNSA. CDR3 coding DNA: TGTGCCAGCAAGGAGAACGGGGAGCTGTTTTTT. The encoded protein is CASKENGELFF.

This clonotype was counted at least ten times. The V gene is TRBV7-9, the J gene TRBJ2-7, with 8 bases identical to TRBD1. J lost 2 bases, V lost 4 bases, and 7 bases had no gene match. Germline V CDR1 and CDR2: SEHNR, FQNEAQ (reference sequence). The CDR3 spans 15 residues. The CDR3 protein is CASSSVAGQAYEQYF. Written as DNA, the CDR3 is TGTGCCAGCAGCTCAGTGGCGGGACAGGCCTACGAGCAGTACTTC.

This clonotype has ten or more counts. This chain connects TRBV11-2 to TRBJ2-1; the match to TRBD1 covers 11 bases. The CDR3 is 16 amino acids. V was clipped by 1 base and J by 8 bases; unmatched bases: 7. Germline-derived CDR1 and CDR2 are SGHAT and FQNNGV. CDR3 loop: CASSLVPGQGVHEQFF. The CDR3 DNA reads TGTGCCAGCAGCTTAGTCCCGGGACAGGGGGTACATGAGCAGTTCTTC.

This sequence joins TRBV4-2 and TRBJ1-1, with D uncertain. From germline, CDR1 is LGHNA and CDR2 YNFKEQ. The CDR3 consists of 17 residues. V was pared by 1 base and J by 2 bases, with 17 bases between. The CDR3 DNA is TGTGCCAGCAGCCAAGGAACGGCGTTTCCGGATAACACTGAAGCTTTCTTT. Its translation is CASSQGTAFPDNTEAFF.

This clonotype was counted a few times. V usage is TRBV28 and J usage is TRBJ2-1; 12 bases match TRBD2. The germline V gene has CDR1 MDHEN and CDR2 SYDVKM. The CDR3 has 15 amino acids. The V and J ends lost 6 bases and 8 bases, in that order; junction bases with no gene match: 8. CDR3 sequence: CASRLTSGRVDEQFF. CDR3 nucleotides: TGTGCCAGCAGGTTGACTAGCGGGAGAGTGGATGAGCAGTTCTTC.

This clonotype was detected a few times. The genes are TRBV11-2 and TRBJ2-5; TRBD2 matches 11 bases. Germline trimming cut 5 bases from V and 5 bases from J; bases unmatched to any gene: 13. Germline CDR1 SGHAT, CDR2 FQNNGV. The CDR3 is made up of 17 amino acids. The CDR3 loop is CASSLRTSGWGSETQYF. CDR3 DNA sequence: TGTGCCAGCAGCCTCCGGACTAGCGGGTGGGGGTCGGAGACCCAGTACTTC.

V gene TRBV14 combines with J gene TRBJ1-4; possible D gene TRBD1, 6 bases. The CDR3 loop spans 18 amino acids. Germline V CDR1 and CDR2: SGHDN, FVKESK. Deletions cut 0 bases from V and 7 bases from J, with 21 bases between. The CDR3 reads CASSQDGYGTFQPEKLFF. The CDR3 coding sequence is TGTGCCAGCAGCCAAGATGGGTATGGGACATTCCAACCTGAAAAACTGTTTTTT.